This T cell receptor (beta chain) was sequenced for a study of T cell responses to AZD1222 COVID-19 vaccine. Comment on this clone: Its matching antigen is unknown.

The CDR3 is made up of 14 amino acids. CDR1 and CDR2 from the germline V gene are MNHEY and SMNVEV (reference sequence). After removal of 5 bases from V and 2 bases from J, the junction contained 5 bases not matched to a gene. The data were produced by immunoSEQ multiplex PCR, yet TCRdb's version contains in-frame clones alone and is incomplete. The sample records over 100,000 clones, about 86% being singletons. The study, taken as a whole, reports: White British donors predominated, females outnumbered males, and clonal diversity was possibly underestimated.

The gene calls are TRBV27 and TRBJ2-7, with 8 bases aligning to TRBD2. The sequence was obtained from an adult in good health. The sequencing here drew on peripheral blood, taken on day 0 of AZD1222 vaccination. The CDR3 loop is CASSPGLGTYEQYF. CDR3 DNA: TGTGCCAGCAGTCCGGGACTAGGCACCTACGAGCAGTACTTC.